This T cell receptor (beta chain) was identified in a study of CD8+ T cells in alopecia areata. Background on the study: Each day, treated patients took oral tofacitinib twice, at 5 to 10 mg per dose.

Between the trimmed V and J ends, which lost 4 bases and 8 bases, there was a span of 11 bases. From germline, CDR1 is MGHDK and CDR2 SYGVNS. There are 13 residues in the CDR3. Reverse transcribed after extraction, RNA yielded cDNA as the sequencing template. Produced via immunoSEQ multiplex PCR; TCRdb's table is partial and in-frame only. The table includes about 220,000 clones, around 57% detected once. The treatment is: oral pan-JAK inhibitor, 5-10 mg twice daily. PBMCs served as the source from which CD4+ and CD8+ T cells were sorted. This clone was detected many times. This clonotype originated in a human donor with alopecia areata. The chain links TRBV25-1 to TRBJ1-4, with a tentative D call TRBD1 (6 bases). Specimen: CD4+ T cells sorted from blood, collected at week 4, from a patient treated with tofacitinib. The CDR3 is CASSATGTEKLFF. Written as DNA, the CDR3 is TGTGCCAGCAGTGCAACCGGGACAGAAAAACTGTTTTTT. The whole variable domain, remainder taken from reference TRBV25-1 and TRBJ1-4, is EADIYQTPRYLVIGTGKKITLECSQTMGHDKMYWYQQDPGMELHLIHYSYGVNSTEKGDLSSESTVSRIRTEHFPLTLESARPSHTSQYLCASSATGTEKLFFGSGTQLSVL.